This TCR beta chain was found in a study of graft-versus-host responses after intestinal transplantation. Here immunoSEQ multiplex PCR was the method, and the copy in TCRdb shows in-frame clones only, minus some. Of under 100,000 clones listed, roughly 93% were seen once; the top ten hold approximately 0.2%. Findings of the study overall: Recipient marrow contained GvH clones, some of which appeared first in ileum or blood. Some patients had graft-donor T cell macrochimerism, and their allografts showed high graft-versus-host to host-versus-graft clonal ratios.

Trimming took 5 bases from V and 8 from J; bases not matched to a gene: 6. CDR1 and CDR2 (germline): SGHTA, FQGNSA. The CDR3 is 15 residues long. As to this clone: The antigen is unknown.

The material was unstimulated CD4+ T cells sorted from spleen or lymph node cells, obtained before transplant. This chain uses TRBV7-2 with TRBJ2-5; 15 bases fit TRBD2. This receptor was identified in a human donor who was the organ donor for an intestinal transplant. This CDR3 reads CASSPGLAGGPTQYF. DNA of the CDR3: TGTGCCAGCAGCCCCGGACTAGCGGGGGGGCCTACCCAGTACTTC.